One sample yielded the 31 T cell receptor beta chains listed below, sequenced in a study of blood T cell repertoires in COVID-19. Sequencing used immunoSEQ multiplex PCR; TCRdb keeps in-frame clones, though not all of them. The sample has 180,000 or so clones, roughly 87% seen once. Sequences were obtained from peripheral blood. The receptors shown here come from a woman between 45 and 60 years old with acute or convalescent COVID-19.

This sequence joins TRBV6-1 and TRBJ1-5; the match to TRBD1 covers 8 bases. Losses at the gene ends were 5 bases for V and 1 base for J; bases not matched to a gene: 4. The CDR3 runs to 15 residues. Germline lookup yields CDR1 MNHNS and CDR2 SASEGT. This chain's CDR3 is CASSPGQASNQPQHF. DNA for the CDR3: TGTGCCAGCAGTCCGGGACAGGCGAGCAATCAGCCCCAGCATTTT.

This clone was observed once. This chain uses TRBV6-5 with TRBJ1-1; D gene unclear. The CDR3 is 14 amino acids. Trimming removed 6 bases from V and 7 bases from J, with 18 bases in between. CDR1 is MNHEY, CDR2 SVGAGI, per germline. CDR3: CASRRTRGMGEAFF. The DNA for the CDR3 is TGTGCCAGCAGGAGAACCCGAGGTATGGGTGAAGCTTTCTTT.

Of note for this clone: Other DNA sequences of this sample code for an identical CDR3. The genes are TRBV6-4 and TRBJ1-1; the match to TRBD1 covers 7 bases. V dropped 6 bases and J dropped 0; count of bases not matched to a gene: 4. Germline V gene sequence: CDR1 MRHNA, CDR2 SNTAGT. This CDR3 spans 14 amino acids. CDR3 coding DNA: TGTGCCAGCAGCCCGACAGGGATGAACACTGAAGCTTTCTTT. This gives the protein CASSPTGMNTEAFF.

Here the CDR3 reads CASRLGANQPQHF. The CDR3, as DNA: TGTGCCAGTAGATTGGGGGCCAATCAGCCCCAGCATTTT. This rearrangement joins TRBV19 to TRBJ1-5; a weak D match, TRBD1 (6 bases). V was trimmed by 6 bases and J by 3 bases, leaving 9 bases between them. Germline V CDR1 and CDR2: LNHDA, SQIVND (reference sequence). CDR3 length: 13 amino acids.

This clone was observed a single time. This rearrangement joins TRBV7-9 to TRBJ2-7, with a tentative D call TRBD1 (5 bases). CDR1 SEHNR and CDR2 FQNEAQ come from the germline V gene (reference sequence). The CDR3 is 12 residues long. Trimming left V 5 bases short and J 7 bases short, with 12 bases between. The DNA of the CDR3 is TGTGCCAGCAGCGTGTTCCAGGGTGAGCAGTACTTC. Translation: CASSVFQGEQYF.

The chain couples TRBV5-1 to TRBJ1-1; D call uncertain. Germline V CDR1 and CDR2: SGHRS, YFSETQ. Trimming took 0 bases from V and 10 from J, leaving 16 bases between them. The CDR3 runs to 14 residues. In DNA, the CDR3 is TGCGCCAGCAGCTTGGAACTTCAGACCAGCGGAGCTTTCTTT. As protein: CASSLELQTSGAFF.

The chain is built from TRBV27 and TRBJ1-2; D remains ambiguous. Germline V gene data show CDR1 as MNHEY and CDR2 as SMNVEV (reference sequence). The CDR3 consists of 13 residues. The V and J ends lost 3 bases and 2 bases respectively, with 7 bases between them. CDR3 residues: CASSLSPNYGYTF. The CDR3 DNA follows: TGTGCCAGCAGTTTGTCCCCAAACTATGGCTACACCTTC.

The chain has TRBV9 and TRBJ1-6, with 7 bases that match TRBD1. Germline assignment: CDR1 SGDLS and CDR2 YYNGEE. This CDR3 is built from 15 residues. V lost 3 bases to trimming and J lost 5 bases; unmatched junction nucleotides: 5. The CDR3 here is CASSARQGDNSPLHF. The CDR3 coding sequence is TGTGCCAGCAGCGCTAGACAGGGAGATAATTCACCCCTCCACTTT.

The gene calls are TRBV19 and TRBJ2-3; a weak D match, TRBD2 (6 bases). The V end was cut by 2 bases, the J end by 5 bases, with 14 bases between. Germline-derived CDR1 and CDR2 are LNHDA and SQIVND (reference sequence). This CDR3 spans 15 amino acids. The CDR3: CASSIPRGTEDTQYF. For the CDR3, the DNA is TGTGCCAGTAGTATACCCCGGGGGACCGAAGATACGCAGTATTTT. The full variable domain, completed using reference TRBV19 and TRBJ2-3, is DGGITQSPKYLFRKEGQNVTLSCEQNLNHDAMYWYRQDPGQGLRLIYYSQIVNDFQKGDIAEGYSVSREKKESFPLTVTSAQKNPTAFYLCASSIPRGTEDTQYFGPGTRLTVL.

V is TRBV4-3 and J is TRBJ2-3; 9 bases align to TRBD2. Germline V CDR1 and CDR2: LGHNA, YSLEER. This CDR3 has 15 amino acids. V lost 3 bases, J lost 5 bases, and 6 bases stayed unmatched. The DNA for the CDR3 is TGCGCCAGCAGCCATCCCAGCGGGGGGCAAGATACGCAGTATTTT. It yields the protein CASSHPSGGQDTQYF.

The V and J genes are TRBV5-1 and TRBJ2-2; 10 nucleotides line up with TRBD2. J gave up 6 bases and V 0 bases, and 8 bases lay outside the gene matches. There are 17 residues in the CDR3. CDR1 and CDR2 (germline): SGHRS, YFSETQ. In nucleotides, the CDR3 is TGCGCCAGCAGCTTGGAGGCTAGCGGGAGTAAGGCCGGGGAGCTGTTTTTT. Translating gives CASSLEASGSKAGELFF.

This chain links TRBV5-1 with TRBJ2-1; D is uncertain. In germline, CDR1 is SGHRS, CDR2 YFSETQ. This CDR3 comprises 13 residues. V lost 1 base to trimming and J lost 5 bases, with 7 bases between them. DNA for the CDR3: TGCGCCAGCAGCTTGACTCAGGACAATGAGCAGTTCTTC. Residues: CASSLTQDNEQFF.

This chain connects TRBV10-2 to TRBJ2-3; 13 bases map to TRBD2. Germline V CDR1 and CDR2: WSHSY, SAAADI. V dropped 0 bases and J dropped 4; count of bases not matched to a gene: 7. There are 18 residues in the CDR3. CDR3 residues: CASSESRLAGGNSDTQYF. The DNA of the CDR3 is TGCGCCAGCAGTGAGTCCCGACTAGCGGGGGGAAATTCAGATACGCAGTATTTT.

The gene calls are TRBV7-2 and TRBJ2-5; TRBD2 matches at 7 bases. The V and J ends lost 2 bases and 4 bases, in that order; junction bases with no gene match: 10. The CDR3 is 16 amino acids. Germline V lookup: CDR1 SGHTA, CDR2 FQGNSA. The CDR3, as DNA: TGTGCCAGCAGCTTAAAACCGGCCAGGGAGGGAGAGACCCAGTACTTC. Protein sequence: CASSLKPAREGETQYF.

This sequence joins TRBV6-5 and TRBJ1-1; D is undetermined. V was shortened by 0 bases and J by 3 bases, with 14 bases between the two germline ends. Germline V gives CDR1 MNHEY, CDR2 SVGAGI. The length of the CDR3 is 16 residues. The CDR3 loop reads CASSYSPGPVHTEAFF. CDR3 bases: TGTGCCAGCAGTTACTCGCCGGGTCCGGTACACACTGAAGCTTTCTTT.

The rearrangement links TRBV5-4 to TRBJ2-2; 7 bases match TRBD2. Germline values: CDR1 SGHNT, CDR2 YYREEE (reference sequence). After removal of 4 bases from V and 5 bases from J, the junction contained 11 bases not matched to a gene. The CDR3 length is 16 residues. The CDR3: CASSRGSGLGTGELFF. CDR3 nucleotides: TGTGCCAGCAGCCGAGGTAGCGGGCTTGGGACCGGGGAGCTGTTTTTT.

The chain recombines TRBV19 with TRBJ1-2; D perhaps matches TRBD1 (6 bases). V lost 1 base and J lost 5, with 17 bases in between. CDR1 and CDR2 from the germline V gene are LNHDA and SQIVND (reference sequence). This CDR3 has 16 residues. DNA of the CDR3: TGTGCCAGTAGTATAGTTACCTCGGGGGGCCGATATGGCTACACCTTC. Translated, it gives CASSIVTSGGRYGYTF.

The chain's CDR3 is CASSLSEKLFF. The CDR3 DNA reads as TGTGCCAGCAGTTTATCGGAAAAACTGTTTTTT. The V call is TRBV12-3 or TRBV12-4, the J call TRBJ1-4; D gene unclear. Between the trimmed V and J ends, which lost 2 bases and 8 bases, there was a span of 3 bases. The CDR3 runs 11 residues.

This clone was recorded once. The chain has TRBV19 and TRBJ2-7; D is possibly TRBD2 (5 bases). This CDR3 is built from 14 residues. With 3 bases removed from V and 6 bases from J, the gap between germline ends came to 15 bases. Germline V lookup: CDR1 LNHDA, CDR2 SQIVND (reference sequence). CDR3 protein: CASSIGALRGEQYF. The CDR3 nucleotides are TGTGCCAGTAGTATCGGAGCTCTTCGGGGCGAGCAGTACTTC.

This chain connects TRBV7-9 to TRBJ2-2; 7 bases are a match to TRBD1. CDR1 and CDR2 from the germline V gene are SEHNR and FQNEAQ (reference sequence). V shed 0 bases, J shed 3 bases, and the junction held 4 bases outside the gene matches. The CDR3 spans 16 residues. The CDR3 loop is CASSLATGRDTGELFF. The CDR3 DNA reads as TGTGCCAGCAGCTTAGCGACAGGGCGGGACACCGGGGAGCTGTTTTTT.

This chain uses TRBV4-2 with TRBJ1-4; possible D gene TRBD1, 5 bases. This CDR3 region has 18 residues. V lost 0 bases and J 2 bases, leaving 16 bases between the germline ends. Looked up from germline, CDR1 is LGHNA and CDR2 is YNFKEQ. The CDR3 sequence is CASSQDRRGIATNEKLFF. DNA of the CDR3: TGTGCCAGCAGCCAAGATCGGCGGGGGATCGCGACTAATGAAAAACTGTTTTTT.

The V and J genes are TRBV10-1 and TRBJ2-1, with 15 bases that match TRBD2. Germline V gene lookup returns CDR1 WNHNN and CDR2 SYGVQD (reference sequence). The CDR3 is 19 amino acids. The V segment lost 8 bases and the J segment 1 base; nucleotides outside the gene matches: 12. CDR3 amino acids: CASGRKGLAGGPSYNEQFF. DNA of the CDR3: TGCGCCAGCGGAAGGAAGGGACTAGCGGGAGGTCCTTCCTACAATGAGCAGTTCTTC.

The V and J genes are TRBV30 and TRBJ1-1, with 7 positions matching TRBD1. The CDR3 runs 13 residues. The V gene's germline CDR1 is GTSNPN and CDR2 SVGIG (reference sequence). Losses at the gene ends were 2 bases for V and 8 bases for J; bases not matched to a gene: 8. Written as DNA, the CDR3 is TGTGCCTGGAGTACTAGGACAGGATCAGAAGCTTTCTTT. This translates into CAWSTRTGSEAFF.

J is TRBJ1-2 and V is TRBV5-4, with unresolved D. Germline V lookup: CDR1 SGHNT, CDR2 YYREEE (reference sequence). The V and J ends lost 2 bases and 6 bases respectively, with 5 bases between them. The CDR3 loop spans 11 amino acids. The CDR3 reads CASSFQNGYTF. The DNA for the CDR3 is TGTGCCAGCAGCTTCCAAAATGGCTACACCTTC. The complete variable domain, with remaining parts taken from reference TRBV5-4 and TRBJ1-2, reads ETGVTQSPTHLIKTRGQQVTLRCSSQSGHNTVSWYQQALGQGPQFIFQYYREEENGRGNFPPRFSGLQFPNYSSELNVNALELDDSALYLCASSFQNGYTFGSGTRLTVV.

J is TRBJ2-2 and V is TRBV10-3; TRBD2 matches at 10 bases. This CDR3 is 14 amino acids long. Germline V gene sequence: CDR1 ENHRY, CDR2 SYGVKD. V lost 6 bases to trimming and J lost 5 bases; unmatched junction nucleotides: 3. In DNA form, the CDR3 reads TGTGCCATCAGAGGGACTAGCGATACCGGGGAGCTGTTTTTT. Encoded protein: CAIRGTSDTGELFF.

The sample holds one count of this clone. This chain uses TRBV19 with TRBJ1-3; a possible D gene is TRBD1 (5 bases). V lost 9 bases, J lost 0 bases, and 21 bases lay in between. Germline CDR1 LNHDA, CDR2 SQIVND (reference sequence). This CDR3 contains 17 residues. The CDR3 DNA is TGTGCCAGCTCTCCGGAGATCCAGGGCCCCTCTGGAAACACCATATATTTT. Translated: CASSPEIQGPSGNTIYF.

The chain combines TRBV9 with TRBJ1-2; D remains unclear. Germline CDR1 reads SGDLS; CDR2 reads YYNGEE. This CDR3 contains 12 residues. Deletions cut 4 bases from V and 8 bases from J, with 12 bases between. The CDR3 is CASSREVSGYTF. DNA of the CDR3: TGTGCCAGCAGCCGGGAGGTATCCGGCTACACCTTC.

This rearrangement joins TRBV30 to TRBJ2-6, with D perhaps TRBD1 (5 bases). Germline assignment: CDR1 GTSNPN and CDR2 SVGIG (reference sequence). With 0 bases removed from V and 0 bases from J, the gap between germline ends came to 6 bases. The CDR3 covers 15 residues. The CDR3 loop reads CAWSVQVSGANVLTF. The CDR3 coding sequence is TGTGCCTGGAGTGTACAGGTCTCTGGGGCCAACGTCCTGACTTTC.

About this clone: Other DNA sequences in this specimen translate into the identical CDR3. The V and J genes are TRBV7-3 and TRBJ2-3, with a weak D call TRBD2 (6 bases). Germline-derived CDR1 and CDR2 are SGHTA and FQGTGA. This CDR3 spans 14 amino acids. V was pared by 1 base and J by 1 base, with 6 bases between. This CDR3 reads CASSLSGGTDTQYF. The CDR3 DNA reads TGTGCCAGCAGCTTAAGCGGGGGCACAGATACGCAGTATTTT.

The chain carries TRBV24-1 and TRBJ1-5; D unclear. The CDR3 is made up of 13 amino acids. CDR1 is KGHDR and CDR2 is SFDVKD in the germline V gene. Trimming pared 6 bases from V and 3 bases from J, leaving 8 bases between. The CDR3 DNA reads TGTGCCACCAGTTTCGGGATCAATCAGCCCCAGCATTTT. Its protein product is CATSFGINQPQHF.

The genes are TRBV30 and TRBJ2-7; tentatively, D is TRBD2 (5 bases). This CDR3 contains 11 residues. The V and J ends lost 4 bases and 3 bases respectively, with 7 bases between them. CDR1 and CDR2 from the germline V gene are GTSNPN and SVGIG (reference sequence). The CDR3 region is CAWNEGYEQYF. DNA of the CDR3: TGTGCCTGGAACGAGGGCTACGAGCAGTACTTC. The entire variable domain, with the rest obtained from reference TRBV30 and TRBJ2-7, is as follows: SQTIHQWPATLVQPVGSPLSLECTVEGTSNPNLYWYRQAAGRGLQLLFYSVGIGQISSEVPQNLSASRPQDRQFILSSKKLLLSDSGFYLCAWNEGYEQYFGPGTRLTVT.